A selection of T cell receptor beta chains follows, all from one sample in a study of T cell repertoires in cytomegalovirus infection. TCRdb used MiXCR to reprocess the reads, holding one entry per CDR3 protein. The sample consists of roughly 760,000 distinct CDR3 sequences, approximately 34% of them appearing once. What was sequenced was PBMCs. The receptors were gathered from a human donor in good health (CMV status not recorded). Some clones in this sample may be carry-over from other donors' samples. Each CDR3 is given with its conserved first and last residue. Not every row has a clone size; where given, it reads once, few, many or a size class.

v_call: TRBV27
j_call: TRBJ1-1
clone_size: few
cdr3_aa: CASSPQTGTNTEAFF

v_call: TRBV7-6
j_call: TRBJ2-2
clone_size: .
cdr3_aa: CASSLTPISNTGELFF

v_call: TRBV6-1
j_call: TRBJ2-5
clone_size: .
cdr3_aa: CASSGQGLGTQYF

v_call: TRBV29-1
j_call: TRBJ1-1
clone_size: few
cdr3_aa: CSVVPRPRAAFF

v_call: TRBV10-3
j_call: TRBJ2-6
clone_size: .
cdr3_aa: CAISEPGQGASGANVLTF

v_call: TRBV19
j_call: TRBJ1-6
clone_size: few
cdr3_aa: CASSPRQGANVRNSPLHF

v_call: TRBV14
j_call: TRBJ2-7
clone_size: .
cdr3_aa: CASRTSGGTYEQYF

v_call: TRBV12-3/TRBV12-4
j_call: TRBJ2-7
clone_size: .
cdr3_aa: CASSITDSNSYEQYF

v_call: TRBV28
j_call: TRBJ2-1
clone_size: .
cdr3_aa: CASSLVGGQGSNEQFF

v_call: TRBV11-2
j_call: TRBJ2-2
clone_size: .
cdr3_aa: CASSQGLAGAGAGELFF

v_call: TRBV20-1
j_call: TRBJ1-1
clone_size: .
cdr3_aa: CSARGDARGNPEAFF

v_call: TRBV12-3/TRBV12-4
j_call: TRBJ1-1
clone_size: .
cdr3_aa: CASSSSFGWTEAFF

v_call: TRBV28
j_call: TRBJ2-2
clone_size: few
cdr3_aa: CASSSSGLTGTGELFF

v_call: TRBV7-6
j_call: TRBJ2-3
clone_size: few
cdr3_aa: CASSSTGGQNTDTQYF

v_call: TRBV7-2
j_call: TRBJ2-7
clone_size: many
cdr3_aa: CASSRAGQSSYEQYF

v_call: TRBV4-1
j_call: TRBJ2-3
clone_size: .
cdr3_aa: CASSPSTVTSGGTDTQYF

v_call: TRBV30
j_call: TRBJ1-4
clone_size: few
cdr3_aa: CAFAVGGESEKLFF

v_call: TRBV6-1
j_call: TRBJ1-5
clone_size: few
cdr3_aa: CASRFQEGNQPQHF

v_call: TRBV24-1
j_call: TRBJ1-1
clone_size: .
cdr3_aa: CATSHSPGAEAFF

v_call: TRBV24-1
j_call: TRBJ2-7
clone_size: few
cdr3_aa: CATSDARRSDSYEQYF

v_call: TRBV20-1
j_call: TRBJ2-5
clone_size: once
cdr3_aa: CSARPRGFQETQYF

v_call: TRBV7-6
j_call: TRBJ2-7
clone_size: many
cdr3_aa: CASSIPGLAGGPHEQYF

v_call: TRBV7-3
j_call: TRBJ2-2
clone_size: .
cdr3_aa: CASSLRQARNTGELFF

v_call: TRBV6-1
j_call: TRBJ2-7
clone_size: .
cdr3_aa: CATQRVGIYEQYF

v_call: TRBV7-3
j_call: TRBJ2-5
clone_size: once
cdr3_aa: CASSSGQTQYF

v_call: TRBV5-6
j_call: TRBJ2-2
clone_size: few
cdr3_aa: CASSLQGILSGELFF

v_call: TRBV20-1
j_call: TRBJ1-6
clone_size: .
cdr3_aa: CSARKTGLRVGGSNSPLHF

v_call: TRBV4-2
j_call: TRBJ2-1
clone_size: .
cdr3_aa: CASSQVAVYNEQFF

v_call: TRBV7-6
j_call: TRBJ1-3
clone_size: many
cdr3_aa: CASSRGHSGNTIYF

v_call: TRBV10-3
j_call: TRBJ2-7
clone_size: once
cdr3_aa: CAISGGSGLDQYF

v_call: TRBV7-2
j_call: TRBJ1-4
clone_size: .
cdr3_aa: CASSLGAGGGVGEKLFF

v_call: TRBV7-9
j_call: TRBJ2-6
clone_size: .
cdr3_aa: CASSSGAANVLTF

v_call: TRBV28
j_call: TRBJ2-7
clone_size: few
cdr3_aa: CASSVGLVGLAAKNSYEQYF

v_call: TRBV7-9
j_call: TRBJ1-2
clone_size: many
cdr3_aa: CASSRIPSDGGIGYTF

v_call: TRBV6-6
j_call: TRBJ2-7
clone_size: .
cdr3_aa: CASSYLRGPSSYEQYF

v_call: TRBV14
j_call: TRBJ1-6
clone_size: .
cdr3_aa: CASSQQGRNSPLHF

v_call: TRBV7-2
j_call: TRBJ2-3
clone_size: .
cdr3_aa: CASSSEDRIGERPDTQYF

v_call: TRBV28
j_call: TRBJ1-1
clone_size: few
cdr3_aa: CASSSEPYPEAFF

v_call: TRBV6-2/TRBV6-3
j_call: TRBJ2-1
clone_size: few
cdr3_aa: CASSYGASGAKSLNYNEQFF

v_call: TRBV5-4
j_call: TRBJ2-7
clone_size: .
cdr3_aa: CASSSPPVAEQYF

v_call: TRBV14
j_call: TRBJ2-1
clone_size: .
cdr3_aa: CASSYRRTGGNNEQFF

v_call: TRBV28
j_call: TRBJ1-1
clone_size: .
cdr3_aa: CASSLVSRAEAFF

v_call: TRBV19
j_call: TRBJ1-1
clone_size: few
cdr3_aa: CASSIEGRQKAFF

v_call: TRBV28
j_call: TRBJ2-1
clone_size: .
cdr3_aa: CASVAGGIHNEQFF

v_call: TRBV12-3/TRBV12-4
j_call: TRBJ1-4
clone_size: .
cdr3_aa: CASRSTGYEKLFF

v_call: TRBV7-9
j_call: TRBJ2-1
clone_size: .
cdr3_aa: CASSLVRASGSYNEQFF

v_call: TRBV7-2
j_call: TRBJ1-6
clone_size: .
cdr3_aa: CASSLDVAPPLHF

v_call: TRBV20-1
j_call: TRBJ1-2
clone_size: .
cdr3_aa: CSASLRVLDRAGIRFTF

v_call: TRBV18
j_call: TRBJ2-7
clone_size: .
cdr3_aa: CASSPPSGQVTYEQYF

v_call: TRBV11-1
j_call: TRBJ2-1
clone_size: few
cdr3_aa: CASSPGGTIYNEQFF

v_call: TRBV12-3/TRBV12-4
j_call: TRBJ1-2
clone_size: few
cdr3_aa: CASSKYTF

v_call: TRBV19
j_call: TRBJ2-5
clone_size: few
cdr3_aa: CASSMGAGRRLLGETQYF

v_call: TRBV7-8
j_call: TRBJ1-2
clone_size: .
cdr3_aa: CASSTGQGWNGYTF

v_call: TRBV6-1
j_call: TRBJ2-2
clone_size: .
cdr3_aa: CARKQGVAGSTGELFF

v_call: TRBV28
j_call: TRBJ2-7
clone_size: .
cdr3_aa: CATTGAGEQYF

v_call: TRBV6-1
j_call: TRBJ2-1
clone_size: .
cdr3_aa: CASSPRGGPSYNEQFF

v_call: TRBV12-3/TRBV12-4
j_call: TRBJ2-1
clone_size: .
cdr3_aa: CASVPGGYNEQFF

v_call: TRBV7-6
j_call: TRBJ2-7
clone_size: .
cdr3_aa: CASSLGASGPSLSYEQYF

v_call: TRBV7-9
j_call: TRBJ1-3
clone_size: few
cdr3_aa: CASSTTDRGISGNTIYF

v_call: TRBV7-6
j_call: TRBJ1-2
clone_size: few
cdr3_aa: CASSLRPSYTF